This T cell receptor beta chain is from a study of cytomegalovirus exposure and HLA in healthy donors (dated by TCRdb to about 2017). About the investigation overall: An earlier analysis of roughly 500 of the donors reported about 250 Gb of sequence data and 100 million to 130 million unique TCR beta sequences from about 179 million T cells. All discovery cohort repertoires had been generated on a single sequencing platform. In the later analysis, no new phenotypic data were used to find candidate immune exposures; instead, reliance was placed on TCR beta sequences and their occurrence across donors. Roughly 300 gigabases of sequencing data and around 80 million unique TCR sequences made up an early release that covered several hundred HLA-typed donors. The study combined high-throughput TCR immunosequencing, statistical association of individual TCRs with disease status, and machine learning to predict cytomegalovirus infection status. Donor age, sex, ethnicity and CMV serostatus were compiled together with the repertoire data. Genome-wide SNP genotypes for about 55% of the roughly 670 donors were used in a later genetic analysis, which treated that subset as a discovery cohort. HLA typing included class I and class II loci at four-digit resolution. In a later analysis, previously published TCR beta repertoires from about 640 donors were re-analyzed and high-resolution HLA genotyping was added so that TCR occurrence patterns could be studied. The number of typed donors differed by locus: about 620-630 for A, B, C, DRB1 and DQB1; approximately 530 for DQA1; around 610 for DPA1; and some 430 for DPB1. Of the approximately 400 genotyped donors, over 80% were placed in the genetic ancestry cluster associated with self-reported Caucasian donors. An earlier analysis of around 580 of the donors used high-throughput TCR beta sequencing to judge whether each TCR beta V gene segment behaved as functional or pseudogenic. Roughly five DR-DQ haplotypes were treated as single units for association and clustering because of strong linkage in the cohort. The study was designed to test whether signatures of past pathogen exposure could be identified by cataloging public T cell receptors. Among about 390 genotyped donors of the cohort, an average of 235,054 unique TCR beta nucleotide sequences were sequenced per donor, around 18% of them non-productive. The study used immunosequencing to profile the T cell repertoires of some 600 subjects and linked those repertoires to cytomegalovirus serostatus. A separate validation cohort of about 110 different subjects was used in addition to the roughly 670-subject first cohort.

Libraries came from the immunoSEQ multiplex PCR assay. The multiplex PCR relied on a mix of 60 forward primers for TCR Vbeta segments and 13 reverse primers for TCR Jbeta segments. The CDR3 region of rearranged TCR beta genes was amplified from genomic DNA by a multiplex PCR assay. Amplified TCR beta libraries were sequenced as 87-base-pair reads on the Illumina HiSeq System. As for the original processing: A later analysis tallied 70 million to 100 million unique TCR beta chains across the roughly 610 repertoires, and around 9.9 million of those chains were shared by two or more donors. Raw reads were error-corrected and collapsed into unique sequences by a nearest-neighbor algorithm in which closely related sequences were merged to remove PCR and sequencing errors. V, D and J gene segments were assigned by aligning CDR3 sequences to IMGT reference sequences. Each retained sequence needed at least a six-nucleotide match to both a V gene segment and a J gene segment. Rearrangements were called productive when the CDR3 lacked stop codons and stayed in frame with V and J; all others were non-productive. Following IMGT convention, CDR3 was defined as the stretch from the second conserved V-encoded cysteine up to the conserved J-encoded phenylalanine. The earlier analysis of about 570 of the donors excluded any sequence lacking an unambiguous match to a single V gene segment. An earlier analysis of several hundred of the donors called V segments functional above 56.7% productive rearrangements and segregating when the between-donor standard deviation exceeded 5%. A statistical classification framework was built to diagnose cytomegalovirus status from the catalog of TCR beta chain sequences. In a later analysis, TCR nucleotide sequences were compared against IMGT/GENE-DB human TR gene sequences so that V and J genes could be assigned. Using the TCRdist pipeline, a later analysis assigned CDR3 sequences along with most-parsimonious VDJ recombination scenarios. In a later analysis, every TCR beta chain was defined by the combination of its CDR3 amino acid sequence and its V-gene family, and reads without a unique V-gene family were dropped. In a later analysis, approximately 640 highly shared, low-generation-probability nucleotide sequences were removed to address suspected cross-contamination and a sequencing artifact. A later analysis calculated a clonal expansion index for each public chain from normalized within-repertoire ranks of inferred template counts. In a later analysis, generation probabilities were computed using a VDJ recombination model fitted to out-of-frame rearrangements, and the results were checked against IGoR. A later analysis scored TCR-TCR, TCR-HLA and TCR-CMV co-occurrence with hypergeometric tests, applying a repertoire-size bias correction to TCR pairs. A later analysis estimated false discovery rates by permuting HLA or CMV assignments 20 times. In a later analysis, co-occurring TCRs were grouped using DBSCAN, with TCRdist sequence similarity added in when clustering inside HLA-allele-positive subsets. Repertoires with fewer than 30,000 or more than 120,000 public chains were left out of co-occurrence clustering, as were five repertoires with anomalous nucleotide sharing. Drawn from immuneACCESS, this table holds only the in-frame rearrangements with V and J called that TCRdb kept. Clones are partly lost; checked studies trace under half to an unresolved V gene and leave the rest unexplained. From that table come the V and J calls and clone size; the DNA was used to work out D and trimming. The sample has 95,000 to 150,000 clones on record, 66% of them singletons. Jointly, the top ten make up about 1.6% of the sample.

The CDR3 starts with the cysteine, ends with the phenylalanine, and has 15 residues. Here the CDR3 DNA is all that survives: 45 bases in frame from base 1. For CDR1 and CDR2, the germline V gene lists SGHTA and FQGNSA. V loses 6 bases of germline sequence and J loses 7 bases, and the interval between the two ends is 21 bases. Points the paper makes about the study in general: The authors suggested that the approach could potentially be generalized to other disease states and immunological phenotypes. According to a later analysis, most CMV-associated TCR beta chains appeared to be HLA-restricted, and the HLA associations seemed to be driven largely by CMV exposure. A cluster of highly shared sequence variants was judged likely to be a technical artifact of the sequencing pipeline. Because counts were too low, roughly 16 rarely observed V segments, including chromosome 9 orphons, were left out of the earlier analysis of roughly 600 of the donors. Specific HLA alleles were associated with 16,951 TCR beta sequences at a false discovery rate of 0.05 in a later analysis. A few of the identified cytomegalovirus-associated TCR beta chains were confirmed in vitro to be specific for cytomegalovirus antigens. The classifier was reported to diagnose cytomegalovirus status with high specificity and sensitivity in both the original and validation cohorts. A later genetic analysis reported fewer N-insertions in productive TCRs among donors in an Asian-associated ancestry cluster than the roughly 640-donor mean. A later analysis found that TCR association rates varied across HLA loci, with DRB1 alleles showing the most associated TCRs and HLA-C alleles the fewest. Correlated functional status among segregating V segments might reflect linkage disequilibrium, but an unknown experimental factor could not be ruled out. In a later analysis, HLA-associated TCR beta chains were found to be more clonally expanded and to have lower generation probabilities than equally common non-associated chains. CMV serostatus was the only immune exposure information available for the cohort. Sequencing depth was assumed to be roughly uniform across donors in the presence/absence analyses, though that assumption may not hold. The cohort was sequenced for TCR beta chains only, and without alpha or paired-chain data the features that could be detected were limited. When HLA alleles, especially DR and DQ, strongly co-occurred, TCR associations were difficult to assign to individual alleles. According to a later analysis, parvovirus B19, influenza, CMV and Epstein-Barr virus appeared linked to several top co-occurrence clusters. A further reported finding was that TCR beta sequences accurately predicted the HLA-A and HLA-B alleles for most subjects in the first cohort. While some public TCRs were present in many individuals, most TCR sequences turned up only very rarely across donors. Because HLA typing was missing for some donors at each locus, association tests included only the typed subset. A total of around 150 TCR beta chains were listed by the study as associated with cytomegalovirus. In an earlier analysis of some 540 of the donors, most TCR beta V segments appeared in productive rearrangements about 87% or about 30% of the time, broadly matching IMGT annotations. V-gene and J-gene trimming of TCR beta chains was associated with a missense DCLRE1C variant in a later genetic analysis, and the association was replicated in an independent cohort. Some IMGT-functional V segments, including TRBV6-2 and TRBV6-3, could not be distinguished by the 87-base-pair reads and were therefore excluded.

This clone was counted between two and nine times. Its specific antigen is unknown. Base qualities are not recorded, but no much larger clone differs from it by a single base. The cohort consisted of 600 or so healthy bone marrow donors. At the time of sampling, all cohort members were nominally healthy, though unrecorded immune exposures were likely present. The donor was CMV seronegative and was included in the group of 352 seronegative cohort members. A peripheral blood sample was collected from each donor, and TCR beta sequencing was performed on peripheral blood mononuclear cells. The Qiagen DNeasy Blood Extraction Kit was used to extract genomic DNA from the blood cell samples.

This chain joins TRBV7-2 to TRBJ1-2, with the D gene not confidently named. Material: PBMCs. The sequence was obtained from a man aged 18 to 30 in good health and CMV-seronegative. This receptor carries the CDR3 CASSQDRGGLGGYTF. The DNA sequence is TGTGCCAGCAGTCAAGATCGGGGAGGGTTGGGTGGCTACACCTTC.